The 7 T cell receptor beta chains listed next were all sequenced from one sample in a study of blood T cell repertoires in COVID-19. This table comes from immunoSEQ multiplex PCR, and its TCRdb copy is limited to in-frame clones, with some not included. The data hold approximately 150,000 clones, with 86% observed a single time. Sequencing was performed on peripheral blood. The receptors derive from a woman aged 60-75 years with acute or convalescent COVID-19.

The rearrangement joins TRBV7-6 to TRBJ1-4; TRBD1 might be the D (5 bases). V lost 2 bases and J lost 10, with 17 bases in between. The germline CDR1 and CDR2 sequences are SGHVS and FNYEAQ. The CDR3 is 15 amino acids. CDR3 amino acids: CASSLRAGEVVKLFF. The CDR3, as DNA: TGTGCCAGCAGCTTAAGGGCGGGGGAGGTGGTAAAACTGTTTTTT. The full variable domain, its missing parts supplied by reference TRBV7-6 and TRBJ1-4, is GAGVSQSPRYKVTKRGQDVALRCDPISGHVSLYWYRQALGQGPEFLTYFNYEAQQDKSGLPNDRFSAERPEGSISTLTIQRTEQRDSAMYRCASSLRAGEVVKLFFGSGTQLSVL.

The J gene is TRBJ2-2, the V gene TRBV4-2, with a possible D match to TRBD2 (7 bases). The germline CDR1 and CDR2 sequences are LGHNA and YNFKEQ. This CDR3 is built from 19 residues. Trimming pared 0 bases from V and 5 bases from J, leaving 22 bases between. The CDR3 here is CASSQDPGGGPLKTGELFF. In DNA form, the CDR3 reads TGTGCCAGCAGCCAAGATCCGGGCGGGGGCCCCCTCAAAACCGGGGAGCTGTTTTTT.

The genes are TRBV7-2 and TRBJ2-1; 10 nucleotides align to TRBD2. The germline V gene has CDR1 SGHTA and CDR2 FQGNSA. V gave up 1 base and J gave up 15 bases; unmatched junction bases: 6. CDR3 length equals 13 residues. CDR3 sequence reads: CASSLERGGWMFF. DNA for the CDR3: TGTGCCAGCAGCTTAGAGCGGGGGGGCTGGATGTTCTTC.

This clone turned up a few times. The CDR3 spells CATTGIFRTEAFF. CDR3 bases: TGTGCCACCACAGGGATTTTTAGGACTGAAGCTTTCTTT. The rearrangement uses TRBV19 and TRBJ1-1, with D possibly matching TRBD1 (6 bases). CDR1 and CDR2 from the germline V gene are LNHDA and SQIVND (reference sequence). The CDR3 covers 13 residues. Deletions cut 10 bases from V and 5 bases from J, with 17 bases between.

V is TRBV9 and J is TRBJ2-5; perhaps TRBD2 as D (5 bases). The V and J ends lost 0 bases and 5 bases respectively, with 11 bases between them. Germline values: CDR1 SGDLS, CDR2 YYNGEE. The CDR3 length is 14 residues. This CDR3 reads CASSVGWKRETQYF. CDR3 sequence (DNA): TGTGCCAGCAGCGTAGGGTGGAAGCGGGAGACCCAGTACTTC.

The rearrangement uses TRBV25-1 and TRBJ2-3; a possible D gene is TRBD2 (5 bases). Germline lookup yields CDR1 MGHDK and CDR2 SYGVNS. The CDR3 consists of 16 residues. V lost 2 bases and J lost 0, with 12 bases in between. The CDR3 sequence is CASSERGLPSTDTQYF. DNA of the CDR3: TGTGCCAGCAGTGAACGAGGGCTCCCCAGCACAGATACGCAGTATTTT.

Here the CDR3 reads CAWSATGGQQETQYF. The CDR3 coding sequence is TGTGCCTGGAGTGCAACAGGGGGTCAACAAGAGACCCAGTACTTC. V gene TRBV30 combines with J gene TRBJ2-5; 8 bases fit TRBD1. The CDR3 sequence is 15 residues long. The V gene end was trimmed by 1 base and the J gene end by 2 bases; junction bases not matched to a gene: 6. The germline V gene has CDR1 GTSNPN and CDR2 SVGIG (reference sequence).